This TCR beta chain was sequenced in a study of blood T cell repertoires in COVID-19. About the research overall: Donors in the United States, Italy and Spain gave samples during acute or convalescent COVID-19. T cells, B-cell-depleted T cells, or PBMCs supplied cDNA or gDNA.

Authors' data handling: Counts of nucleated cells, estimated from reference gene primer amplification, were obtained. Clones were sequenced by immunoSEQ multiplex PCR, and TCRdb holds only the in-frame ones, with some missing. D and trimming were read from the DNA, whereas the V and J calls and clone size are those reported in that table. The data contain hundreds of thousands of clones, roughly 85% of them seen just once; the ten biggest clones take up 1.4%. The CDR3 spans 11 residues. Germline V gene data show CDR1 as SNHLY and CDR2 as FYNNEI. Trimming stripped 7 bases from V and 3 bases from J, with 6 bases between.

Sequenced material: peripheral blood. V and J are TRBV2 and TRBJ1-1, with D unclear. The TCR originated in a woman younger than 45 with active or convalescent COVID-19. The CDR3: CASNSYTEAFF. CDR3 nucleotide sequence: TGTGCCAGCAATTCCTACACTGAAGCTTTCTTT.